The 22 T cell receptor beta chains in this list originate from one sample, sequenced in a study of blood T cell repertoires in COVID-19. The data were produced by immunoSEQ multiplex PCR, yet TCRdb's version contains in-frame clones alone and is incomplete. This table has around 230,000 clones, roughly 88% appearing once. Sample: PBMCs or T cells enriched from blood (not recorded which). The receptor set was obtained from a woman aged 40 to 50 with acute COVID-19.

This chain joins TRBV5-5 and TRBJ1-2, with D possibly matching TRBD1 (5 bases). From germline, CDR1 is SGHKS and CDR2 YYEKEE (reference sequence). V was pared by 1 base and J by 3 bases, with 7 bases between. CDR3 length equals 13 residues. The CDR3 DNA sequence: TGTGCCAGCAGCTTGAGCAGGGACTATGGCTACACCTTC. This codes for CASSLSRDYGYTF.

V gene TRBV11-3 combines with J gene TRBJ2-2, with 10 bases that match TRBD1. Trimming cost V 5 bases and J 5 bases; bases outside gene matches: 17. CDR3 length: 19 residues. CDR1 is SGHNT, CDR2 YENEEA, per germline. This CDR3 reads CASSPSSWDRGSVTGELFF. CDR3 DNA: TGTGCCAGCAGCCCAAGCTCCTGGGACAGGGGTTCGGTAACCGGGGAGCTGTTTTTT.

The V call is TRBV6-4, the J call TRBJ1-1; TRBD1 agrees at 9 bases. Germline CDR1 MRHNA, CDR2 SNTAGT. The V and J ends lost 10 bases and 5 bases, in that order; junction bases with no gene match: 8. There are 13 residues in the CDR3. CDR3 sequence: CATREDRGTEAFF. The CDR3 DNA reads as TGTGCCACCAGGGAGGACAGGGGAACTGAAGCTTTCTTT.

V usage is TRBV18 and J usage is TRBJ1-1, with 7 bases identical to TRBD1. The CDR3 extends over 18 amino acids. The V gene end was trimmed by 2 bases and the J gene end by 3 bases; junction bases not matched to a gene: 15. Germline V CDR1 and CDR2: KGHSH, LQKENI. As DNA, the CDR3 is TGTGCCAGCTCACCATCCCGACAGGGATTTGGGTTGGACACTGAAGCTTTCTTT. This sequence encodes CASSPSRQGFGLDTEAFF.

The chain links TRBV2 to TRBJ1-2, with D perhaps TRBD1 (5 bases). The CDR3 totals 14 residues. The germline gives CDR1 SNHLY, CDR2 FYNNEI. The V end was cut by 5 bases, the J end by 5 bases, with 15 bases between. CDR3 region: CASSIGRDSYGYTF. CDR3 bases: TGTGCCAGCAGTATCGGCCGGGACTCTTATGGCTACACCTTC.

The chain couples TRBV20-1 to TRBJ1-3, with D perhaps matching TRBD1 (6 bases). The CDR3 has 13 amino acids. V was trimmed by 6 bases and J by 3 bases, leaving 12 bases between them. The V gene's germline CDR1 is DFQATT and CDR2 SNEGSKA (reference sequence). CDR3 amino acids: CSASTGIGNTIYF. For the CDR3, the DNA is TGCAGTGCGAGTACAGGGATTGGAAACACCATATATTTT.

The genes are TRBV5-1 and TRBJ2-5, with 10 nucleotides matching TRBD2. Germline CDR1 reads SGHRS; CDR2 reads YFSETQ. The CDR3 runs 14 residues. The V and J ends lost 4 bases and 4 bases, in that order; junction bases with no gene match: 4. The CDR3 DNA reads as TGCGCCAGCAGCCTCTCTAGCGGGGGAGAGACCCAGTACTTC. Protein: CASSLSSGGETQYF.

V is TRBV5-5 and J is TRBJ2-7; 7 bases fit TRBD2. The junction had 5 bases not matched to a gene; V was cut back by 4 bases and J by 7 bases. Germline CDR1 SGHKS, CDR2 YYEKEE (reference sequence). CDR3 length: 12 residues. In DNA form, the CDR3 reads TGTGCCAGCAGCCCGGCGGGGGTAGAGCAGTACGTC. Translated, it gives CASSPAGVEQYV.

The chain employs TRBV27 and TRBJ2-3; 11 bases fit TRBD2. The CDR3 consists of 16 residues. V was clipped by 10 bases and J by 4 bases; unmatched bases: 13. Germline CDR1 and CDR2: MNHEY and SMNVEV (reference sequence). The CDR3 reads CATRDRTSGFSDTQYF. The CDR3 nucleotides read TGTGCCACTCGAGATCGGACTAGCGGGTTTTCAGATACGCAGTATTTT.

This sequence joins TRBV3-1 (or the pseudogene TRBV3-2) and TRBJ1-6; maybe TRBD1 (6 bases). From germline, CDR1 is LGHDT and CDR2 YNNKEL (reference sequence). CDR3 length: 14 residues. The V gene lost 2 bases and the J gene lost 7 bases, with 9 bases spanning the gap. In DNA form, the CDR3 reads TGTGCCAGCAGCCAAACAGGGACAAATTCACCCCTCCACTTT. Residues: CASSQTGTNSPLHF.

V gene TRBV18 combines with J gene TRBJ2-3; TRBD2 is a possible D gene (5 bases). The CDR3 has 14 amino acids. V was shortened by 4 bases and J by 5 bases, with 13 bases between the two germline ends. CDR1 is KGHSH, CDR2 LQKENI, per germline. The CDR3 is CASSLSSGKDTQYF. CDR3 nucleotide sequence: TGTGCCAGCTCACTCTCCTCGGGGAAAGATACGCAGTATTTT.

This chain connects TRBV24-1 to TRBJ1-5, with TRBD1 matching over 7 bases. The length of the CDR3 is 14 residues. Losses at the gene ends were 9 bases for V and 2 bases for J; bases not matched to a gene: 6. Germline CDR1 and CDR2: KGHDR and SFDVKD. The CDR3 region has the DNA TGTGCCACCCAAGACAGGGTCGGCAATCAGCCCCAGCATTTT. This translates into CATQDRVGNQPQHF.

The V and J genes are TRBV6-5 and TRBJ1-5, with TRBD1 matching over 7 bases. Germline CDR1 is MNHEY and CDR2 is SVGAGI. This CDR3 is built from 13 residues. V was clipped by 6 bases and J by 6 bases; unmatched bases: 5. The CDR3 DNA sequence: TGTGCCAGCAGCCGGCAGGGGGGTCAGCCCCAGCATTTT. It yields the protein CASSRQGGQPQHF.

The CDR3 spells CAWSQTGRHTIYF. CDR3 DNA sequence: TGTGCCTGGAGCCAGACCGGGAGGCACACCATATATTTT. The rearrangement links TRBV30 to TRBJ1-3, with D uncertain. The V and J ends lost 3 bases and 8 bases respectively, with 14 bases between them. CDR3 length: 13 residues. Germline V gives CDR1 GTSNPN, CDR2 SVGIG (reference sequence).

CDR3 sequence (DNA): TGTGCCAGCAGCACAAACAGGGAAGCCACAGATACGCAGTATTTT. It encodes CASSTNREATDTQYF. The V call is TRBV7-9, the J call TRBJ2-3; TRBD1 is a possible D gene (6 bases). Germline V lookup: CDR1 SEHNR, CDR2 FQNEAQ (reference sequence). With 5 bases removed from V and 2 bases from J, the gap between germline ends came to 14 bases. The CDR3 loop spans 15 amino acids.

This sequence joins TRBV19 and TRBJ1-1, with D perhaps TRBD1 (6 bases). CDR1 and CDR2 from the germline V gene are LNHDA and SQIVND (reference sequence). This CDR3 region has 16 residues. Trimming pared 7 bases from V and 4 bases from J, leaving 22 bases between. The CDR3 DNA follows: TGTGCCAGTACGTACGGGGTTGGGGGCTCTGGCACTGAAGCTTTCTTT. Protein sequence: CASTYGVGGSGTEAFF.

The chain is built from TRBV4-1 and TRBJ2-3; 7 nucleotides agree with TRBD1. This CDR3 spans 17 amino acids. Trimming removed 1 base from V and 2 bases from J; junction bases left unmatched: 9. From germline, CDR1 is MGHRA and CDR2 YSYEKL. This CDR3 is CASSQGFTGAYTDTQYF. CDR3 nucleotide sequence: TGCGCCAGCAGCCAAGGATTTACAGGGGCCTACACAGATACGCAGTATTTT.

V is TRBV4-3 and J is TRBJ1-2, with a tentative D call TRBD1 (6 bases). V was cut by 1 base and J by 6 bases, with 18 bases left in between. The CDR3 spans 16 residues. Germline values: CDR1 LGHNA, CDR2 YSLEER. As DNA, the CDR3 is TGCGCCAGCAGCCAAGTAACAGGGTTCGGAAAGGATGGCTACACCTTC. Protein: CASSQVTGFGKDGYTF.

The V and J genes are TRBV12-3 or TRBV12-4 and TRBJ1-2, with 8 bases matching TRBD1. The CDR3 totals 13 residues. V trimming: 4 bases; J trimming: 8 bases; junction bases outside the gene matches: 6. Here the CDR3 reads CASSSPGQEGYTF. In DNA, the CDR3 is TGTGCCAGCAGTTCACCGGGACAGGAAGGCTACACCTTC.

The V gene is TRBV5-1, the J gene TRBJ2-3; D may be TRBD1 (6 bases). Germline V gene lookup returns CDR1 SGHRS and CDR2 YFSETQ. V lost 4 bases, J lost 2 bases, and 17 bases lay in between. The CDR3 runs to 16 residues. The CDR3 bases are TGCGCCAGCAGCCCGATGGACAGTCCTACCACAGATACGCAGTATTTT. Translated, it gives CASSPMDSPTTDTQYF.

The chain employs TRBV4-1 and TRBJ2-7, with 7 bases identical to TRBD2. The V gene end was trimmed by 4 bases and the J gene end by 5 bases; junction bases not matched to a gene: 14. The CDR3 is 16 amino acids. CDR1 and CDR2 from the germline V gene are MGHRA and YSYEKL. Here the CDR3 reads CASSPRLAPRRHEQYF. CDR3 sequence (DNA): TGCGCCAGCAGCCCACGACTAGCCCCGAGGCGGCACGAGCAGTACTTC.

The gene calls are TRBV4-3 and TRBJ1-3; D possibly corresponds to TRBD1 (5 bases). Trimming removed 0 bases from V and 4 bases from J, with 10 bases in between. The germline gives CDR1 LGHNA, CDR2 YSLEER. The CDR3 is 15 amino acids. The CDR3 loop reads CASSQDPGLGNTIYF. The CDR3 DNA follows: TGCGCCAGCAGCCAAGATCCAGGGCTAGGAAACACCATATATTTT.